One T cell receptor beta chain is described in this entry. The sample is drawn from a study of blood T cell repertoires in COVID-19. Trimming removed 5 bases from V and 0 bases from J, with 14 bases in between. In germline, CDR1 is LNHDA, CDR2 SQIVND (reference sequence). This CDR3 comprises 16 residues. Profiling relied on immunoSEQ multiplex PCR, and the TCRdb table lists in-frame clones only, not all of them. The repertoire holds approximately 130,000 clones, with more than 70% as singletons. This clonotype was sampled from a human donor in a cohort sampled during active COVID-19. Sequencing was performed on peripheral blood. The chain couples TRBV19 to TRBJ2-4; possible D gene TRBD1, 6 bases. CDR3 region: CASSPQGRLAKNIQYF. As DNA, the CDR3 is TGTGCCAGTAGTCCTCAGGGGAGACTAGCCAAAAACATTCAGTACTTC.